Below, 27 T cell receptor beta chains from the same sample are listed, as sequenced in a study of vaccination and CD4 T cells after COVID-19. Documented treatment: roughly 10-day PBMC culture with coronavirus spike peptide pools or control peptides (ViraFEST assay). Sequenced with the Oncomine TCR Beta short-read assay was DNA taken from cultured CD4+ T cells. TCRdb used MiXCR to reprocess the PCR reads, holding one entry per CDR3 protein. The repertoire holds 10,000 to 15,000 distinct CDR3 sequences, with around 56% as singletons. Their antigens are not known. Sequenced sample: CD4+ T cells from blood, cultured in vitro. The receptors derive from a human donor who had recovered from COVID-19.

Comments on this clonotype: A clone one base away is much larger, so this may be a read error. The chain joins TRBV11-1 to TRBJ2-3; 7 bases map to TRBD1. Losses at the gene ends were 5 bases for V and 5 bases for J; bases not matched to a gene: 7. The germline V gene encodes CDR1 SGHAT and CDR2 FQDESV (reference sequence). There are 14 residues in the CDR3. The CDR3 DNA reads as TGTGCCAGCAGCCACAGGGGTGTGGGAGATACGCAGTATTTT. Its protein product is CASSHRGVGDTQYF.

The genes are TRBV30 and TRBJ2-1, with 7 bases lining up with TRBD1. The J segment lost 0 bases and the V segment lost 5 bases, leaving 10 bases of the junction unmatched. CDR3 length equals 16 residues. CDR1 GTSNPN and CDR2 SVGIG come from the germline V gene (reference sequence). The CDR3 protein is CAWRRDSDLSYNEQFF. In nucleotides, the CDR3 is TGTGCCTGGCGCCGGGACAGCGACCTCTCCTACAATGAGCAGTTCTTC.

The CDR3 loop is CASSGIAGGDYEQYF. In DNA form, the CDR3 reads TGTGCCAGCAGCGGGATAGCGGGAGGGGACTACGAGCAGTACTTC. This sequence joins TRBV27 and TRBJ2-7; 11 bases line up with TRBD2. The CDR3 is 15 amino acids. Per germline, CDR1 MNHEY and CDR2 SMNVEV (reference sequence). The V gene end was trimmed by 6 bases and the J gene end by 3 bases; junction bases not matched to a gene: 7.

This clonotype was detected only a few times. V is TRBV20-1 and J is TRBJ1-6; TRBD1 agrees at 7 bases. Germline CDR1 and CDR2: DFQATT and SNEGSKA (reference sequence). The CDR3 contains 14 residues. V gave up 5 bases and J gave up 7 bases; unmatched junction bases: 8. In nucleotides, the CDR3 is TGCAGTGCTCCACTACAGGGGTTGAATTCACCCCTCCACTTT. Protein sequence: CSAPLQGLNSPLHF.

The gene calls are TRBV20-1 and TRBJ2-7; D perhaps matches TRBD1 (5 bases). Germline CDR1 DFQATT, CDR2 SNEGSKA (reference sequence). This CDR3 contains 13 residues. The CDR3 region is CRAAPDNSYEQYF. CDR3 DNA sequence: TGCAGGGCCGCCCCGGACAACTCCTACGAGCAGTACTTC.

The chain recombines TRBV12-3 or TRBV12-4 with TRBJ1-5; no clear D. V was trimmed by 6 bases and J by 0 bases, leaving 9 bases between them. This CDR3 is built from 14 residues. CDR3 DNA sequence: TGTGCCAGCAGCTACATGCATAGCAATCAGCCCCAGCATTTT. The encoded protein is CASSYMHSNQPQHF.

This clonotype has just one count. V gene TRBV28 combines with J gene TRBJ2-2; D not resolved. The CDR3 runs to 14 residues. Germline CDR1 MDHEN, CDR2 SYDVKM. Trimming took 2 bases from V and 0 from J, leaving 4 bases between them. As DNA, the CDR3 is TGTGCCAGCAGTTTAGCAGCGAACACCGGGGAGCTGTTTTTT. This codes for CASSLAANTGELFF. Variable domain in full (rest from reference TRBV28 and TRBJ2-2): DVKVTQSSRYLVKRTGEKVFLECVQDMDHENMFWYRQDPGLGLRLIYFSYDVKMKEKGDIPEGYSVSREKKERFSLILESASTNQTSMYLCASSLAANTGELFFGEGSRLTVL.

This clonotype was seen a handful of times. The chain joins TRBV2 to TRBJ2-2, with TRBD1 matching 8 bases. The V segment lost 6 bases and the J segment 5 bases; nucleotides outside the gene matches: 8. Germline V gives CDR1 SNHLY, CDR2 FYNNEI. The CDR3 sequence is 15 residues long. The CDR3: CASSRLTGDTGELFF. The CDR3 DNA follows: TGTGCCAGCAGCAGACTGACAGGGGATACCGGGGAGCTGTTTTTT.

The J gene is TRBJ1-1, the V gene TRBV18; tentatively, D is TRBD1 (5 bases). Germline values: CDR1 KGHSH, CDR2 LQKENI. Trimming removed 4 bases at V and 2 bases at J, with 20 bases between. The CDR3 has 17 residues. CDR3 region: CASSHPGQEGTNTEAFF. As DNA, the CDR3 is TGTGCCAGCTCACACCCTGGCCAGGAAGGGACTAACACTGAAGCTTTCTTT.

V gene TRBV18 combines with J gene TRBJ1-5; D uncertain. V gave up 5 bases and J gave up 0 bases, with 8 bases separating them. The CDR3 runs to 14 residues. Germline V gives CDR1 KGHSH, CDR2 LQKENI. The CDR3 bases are TGTGCCAGCTCATCCGATCTTAGCAATCAGCCCCAGCATTTT. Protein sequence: CASSSDLSNQPQHF.

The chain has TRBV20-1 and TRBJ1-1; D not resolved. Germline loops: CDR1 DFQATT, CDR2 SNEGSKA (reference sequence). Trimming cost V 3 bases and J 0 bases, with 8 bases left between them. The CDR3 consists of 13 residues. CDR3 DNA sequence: TGCAGTGCTAGCCTGCTCATGAACACTGAAGCTTTCTTT. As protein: CSASLLMNTEAFF.

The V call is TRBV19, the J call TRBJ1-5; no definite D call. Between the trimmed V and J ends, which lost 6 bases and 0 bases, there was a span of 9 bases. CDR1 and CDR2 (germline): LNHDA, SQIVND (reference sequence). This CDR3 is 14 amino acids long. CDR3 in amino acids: CASRRQDSNQPQHF. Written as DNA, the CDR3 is TGTGCCAGTAGGAGGCAGGATAGCAATCAGCCCCAGCATTTT.

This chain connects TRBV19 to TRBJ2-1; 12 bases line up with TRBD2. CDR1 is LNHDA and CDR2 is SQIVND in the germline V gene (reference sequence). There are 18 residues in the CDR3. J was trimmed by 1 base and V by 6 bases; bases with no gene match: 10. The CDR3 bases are TGTGCCAGTAGCCGGGGTCTAGCGGGAGGGCGGTCCTACAATGAGCAGTTCTTC. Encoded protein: CASSRGLAGGRSYNEQFF.

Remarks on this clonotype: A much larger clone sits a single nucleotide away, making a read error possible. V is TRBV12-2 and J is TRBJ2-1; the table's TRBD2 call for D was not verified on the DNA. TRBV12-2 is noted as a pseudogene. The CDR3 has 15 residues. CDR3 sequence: CASRVRGPCYNEQFF. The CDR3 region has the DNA TGTGCAAGTCGCGTTCGTGGGCCGTGTTACAATGAGCAGTTCTTC.

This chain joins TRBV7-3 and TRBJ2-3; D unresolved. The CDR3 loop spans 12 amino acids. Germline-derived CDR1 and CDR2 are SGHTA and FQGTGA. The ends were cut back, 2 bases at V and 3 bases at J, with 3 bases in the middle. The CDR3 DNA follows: TGTGCCAGCAGCTTAGGAACAGATACGCAGTATTTT. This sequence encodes CASSLGTDTQYF. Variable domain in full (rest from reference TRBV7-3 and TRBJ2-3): GAGVSQTPSNKVTEKGKYVELRCDPISGHTALYWYRQSLGQGPEFLIYFQGTGAADDSGLPNDRFFAVRPEGSVSTLKIQRTERGDSAVYLCASSLGTDTQYFGPGTRLTVL.

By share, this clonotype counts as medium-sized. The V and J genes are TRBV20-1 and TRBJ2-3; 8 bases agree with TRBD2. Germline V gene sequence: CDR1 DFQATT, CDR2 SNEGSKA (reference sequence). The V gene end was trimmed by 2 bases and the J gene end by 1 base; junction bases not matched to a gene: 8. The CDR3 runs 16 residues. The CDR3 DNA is TGCAGTGCTAGAACGGCGGCGGGAGGCCGCACAGATACGCAGTATTTT. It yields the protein CSARTAAGGRTDTQYF.

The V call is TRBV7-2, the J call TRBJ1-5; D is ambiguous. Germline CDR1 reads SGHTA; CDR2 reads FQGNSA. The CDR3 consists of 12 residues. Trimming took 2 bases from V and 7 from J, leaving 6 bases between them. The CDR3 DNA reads TGTGCCAGCAGCTTAAGAGGGCAGCCCCAGCATTTT. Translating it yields CASSLRGQPQHF.

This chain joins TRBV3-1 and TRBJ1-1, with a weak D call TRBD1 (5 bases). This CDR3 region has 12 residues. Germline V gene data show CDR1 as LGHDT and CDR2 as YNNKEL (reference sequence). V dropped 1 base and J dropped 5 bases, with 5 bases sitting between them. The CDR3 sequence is CASSQGGTEAFF. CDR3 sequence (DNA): TGTGCCAGCAGCCAAGGGGGGACTGAAGCTTTCTTT.

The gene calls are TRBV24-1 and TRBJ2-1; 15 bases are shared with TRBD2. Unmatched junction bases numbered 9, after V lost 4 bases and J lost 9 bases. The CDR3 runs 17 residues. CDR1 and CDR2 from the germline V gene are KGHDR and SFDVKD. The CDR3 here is CATSDPGLAGGPGEQFF. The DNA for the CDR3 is TGTGCCACCAGTGACCCCGGACTAGCGGGAGGGCCCGGTGAGCAGTTCTTC.

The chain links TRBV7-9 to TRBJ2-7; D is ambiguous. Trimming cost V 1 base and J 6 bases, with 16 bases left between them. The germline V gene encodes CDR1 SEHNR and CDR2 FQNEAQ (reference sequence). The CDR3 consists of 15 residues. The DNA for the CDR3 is TGTGCCAGCAGCTTAGGGTGGGATAATCCGGGCGAGCAGTACTTC. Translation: CASSLGWDNPGEQYF.

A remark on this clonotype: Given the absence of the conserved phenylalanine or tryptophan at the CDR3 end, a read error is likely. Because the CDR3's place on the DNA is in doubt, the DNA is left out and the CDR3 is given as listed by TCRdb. CDR3 region: CSARDPEPGLFTS. The rearrangement joins TRBV20-1 to TRBJ1-2. 13 amino acids form the CDR3, both terminal residues included. The germline CDR1 and CDR2 sequences are DFQATT and SNEGSKA (reference sequence).

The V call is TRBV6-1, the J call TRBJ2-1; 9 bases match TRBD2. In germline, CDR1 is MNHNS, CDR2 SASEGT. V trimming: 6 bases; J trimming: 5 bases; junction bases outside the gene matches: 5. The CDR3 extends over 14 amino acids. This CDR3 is CASRQREEHNEQFF. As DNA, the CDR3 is TGTGCCAGCAGACAGCGGGAGGAACACAATGAGCAGTTCTTC.

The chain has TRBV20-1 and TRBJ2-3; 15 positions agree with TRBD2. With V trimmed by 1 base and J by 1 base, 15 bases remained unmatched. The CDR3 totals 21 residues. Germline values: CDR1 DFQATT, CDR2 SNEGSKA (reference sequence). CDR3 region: CSARVQGSRTSGRVGTDTQYF. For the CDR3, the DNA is TGCAGTGCTAGAGTACAGGGAAGTCGGACTAGCGGGAGGGTCGGCACAGATACGCAGTATTTT.

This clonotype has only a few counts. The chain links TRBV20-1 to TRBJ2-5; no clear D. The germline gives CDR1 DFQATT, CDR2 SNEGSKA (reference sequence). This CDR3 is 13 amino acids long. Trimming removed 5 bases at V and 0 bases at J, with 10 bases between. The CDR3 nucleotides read TGCAGTGCTTTTGACGACGACCAAGAGACCCAGTACTTC. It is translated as CSAFDDDQETQYF.

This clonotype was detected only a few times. CDR3 sequence reads: CASRSLHGRGTEAFF. DNA for the CDR3: TGTGCCAGCAGATCCCTACACGGAAGGGGCACTGAAGCTTTCTTT. The rearrangement joins TRBV6-1 to TRBJ1-1; weak D call: TRBD1 (5 bases). The CDR3 is 15 residues long. Germline CDR1 and CDR2: MNHNS and SASEGT. Trimming stripped 6 bases from V and 4 bases from J, with 18 bases between.

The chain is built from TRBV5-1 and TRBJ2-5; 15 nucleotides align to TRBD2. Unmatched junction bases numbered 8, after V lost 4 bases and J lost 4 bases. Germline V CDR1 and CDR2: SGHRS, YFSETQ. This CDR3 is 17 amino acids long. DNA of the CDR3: TGCGCCAGCAGCGCCTCGAAGGGACTAGCGGGAGGAGAGACCCAGTACTTC. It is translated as CASSASKGLAGGETQYF.

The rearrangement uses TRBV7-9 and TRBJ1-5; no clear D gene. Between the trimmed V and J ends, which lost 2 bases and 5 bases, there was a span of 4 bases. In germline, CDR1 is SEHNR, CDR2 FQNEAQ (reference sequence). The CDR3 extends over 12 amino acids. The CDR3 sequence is CASSLRDQPQHF. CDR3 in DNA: TGTGCCAGCAGCTTACGGGATCAGCCCCAGCATTTT.